The entry below describes one T cell receptor (beta chain). Possible read error: a much larger clone is one base away. This entry is derived from a study of regulatory T cells in long-lasting Graves disease. The TCR beta library used iRepertoire HTBI primers with Arm-PCR amplification of CDR3. TCRdb reprocessed the multiplex PCR reads via MiXCR and lists one record per CDR3 protein. The sample has a few hundred thousand distinct CDR3 sequences; over 20% are singletons. The time point denotes: persistent/refractory GD, antithyroid drugs over 5 years with positive TRAb. The TCR library was made from RNA that had been extracted from PBMCs in TRIzol. Germline CDR1 and CDR2: SQVTM and ANQGSEA. The CDR3 runs 13 residues. V was pared by 6 bases and J by 9 bases, with 17 bases between.

The clonotype comes from a female donor with Graves disease. The chain has TRBV29-1 and TRBJ1-4, with a tentative D call TRBD1 (5 bases). Sequenced here: peripheral blood mononuclear cells (PBMCs), sampled when the disease was refractory, from a patient treated with antithyroid drugs. CDR3 DNA sequence: TGCAGCGTCCCGGGGCCGTCGGGTAAAAAACTGTTTTTT. This sequence encodes CSVPGPSGKKLFF.